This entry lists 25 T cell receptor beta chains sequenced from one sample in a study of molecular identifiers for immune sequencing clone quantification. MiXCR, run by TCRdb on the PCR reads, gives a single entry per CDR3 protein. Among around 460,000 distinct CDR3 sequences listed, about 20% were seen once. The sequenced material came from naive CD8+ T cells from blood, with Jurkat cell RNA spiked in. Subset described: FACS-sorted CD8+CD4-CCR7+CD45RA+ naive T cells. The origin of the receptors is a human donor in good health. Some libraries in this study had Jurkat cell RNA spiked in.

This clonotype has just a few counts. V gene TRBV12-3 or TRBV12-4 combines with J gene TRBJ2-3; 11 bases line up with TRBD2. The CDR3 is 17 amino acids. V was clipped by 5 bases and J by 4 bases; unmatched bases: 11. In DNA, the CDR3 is TGTGCCAGCAGTACCATACTAGCGGGGGTTCTTGCAGATACGCAGTATTTT. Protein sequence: CASSTILAGVLADTQYF.

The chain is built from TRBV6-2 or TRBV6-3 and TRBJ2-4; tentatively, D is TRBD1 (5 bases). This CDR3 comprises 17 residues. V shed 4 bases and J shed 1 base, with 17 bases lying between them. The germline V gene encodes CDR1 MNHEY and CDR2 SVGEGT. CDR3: CASSSREVLWAKNIQYF. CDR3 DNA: TGTGCCAGCAGTTCCAGGGAAGTCCTATGGGCCAAAAACATTCAGTACTTC.

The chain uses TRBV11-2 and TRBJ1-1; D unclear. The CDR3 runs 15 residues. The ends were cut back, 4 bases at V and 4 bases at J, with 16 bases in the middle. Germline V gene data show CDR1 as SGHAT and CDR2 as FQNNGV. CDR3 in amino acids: CASSSGGMGITEAFF. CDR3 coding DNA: TGTGCCAGCAGCTCAGGAGGGATGGGGATCACTGAAGCTTTCTTT.

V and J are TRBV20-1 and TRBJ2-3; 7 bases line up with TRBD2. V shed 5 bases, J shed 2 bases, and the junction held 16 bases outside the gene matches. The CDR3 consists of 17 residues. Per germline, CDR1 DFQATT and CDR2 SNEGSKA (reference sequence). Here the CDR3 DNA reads TGCAGTGCTGCTTCGACTAGTAGCGGGTATCCCACAGATACGCAGTATTTT. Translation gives CSAASTSSGYPTDTQYF.

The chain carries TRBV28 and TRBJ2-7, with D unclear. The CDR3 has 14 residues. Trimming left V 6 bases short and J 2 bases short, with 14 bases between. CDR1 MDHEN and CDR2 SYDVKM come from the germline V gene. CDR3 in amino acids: CASRPINIPYEQYF. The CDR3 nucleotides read TGTGCCAGCAGACCTATTAATATTCCCTACGAGCAGTACTTC.

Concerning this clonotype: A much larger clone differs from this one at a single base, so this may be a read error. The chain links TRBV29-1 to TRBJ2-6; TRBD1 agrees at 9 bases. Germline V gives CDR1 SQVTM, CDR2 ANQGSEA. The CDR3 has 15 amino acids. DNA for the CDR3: TGCAGCGCTTTGGGACAGGGTCACGGGGCCAACGTCCTGGCTTTC. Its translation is CSALGQGHGANVLAF.

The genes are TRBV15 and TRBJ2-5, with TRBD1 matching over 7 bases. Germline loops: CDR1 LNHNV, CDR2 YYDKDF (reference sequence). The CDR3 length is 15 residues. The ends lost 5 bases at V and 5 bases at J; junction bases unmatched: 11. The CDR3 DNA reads TGTGCCACCAGCGCTCGGCAGGGGGTATGGGAGACCCAGTACTTC. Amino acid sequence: CATSARQGVWETQYF.

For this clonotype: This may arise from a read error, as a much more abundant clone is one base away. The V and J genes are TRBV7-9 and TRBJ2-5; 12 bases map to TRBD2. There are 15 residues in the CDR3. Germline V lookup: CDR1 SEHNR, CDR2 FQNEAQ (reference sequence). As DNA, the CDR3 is TGTGCCAGCAGCCCGACTAGCGGGAGACAAGAGACCCGGTACTTC. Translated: CASSPTSGRQETRYF.

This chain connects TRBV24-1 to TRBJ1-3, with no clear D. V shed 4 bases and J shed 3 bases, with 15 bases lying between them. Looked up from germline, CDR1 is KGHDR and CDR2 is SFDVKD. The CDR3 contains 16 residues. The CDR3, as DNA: TGTGCCACCAGTGACCCCTCGGCTCCTGATGGAAACACCATATATTTT. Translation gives CATSDPSAPDGNTIYF.

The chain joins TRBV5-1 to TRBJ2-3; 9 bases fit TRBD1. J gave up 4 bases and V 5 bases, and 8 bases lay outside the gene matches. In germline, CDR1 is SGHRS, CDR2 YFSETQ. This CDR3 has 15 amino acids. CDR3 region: CASRKTGGAADTQYF. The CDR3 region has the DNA TGCGCCAGCAGGAAAACAGGGGGCGCGGCAGATACGCAGTATTTT.

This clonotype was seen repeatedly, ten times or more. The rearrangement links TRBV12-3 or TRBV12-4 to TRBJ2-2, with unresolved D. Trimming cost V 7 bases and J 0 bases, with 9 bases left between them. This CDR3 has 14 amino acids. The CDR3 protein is CASTLTANTGELFF. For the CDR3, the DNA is TGTGCCAGCACCCTAACAGCGAACACCGGGGAGCTGTTTTTT.

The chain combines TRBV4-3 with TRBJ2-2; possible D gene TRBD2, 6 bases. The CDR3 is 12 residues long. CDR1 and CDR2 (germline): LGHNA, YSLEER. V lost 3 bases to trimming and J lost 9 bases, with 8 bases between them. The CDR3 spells CASSHAGRELFF. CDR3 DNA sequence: TGCGCCAGCAGCCATGCGGGGCGGGAGCTGTTTTTT.

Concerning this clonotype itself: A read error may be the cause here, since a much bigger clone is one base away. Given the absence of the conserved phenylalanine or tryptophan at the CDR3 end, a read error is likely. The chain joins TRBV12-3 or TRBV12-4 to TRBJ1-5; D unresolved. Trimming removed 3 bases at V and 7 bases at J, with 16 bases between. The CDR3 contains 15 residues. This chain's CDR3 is CASSFSETSPQPQHS. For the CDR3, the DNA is TGTGCCAGCAGTTTCTCAGAGACTTCCCCACAGCCCCAGCATTCT.

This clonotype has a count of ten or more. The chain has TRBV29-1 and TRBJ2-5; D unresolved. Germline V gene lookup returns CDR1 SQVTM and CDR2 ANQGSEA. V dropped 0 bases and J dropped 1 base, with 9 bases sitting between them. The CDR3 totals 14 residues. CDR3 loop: CSVEDRQSQETQYF. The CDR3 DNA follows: TGCAGCGTTGAAGATCGTCAGTCCCAAGAGACCCAGTACTTC.

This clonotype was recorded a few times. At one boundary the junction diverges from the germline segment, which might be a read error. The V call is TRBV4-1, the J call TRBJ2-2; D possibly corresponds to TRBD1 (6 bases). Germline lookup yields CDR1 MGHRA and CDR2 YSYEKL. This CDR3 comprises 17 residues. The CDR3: CASSQVVLQGHTGELFF. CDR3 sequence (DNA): TGCGCCAGCAGTCAAGTTGTCTTACAGGGTCACACCGGGGAGCTGTTTTTT.

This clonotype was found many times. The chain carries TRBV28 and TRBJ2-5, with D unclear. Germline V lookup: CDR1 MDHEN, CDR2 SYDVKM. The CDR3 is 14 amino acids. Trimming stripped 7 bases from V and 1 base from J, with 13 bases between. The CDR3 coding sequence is TGTGCCAGCAATCTTCACGCTGTCCAAGAGACCCAGTACTTC. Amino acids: CASNLHAVQETQYF.

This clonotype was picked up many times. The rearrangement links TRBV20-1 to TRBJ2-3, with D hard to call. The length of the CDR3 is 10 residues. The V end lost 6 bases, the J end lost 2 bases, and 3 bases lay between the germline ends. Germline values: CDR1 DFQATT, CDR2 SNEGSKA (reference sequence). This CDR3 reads CSAATDTQYF. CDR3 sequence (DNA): TGCAGTGCCGCCACAGATACGCAGTATTTT.

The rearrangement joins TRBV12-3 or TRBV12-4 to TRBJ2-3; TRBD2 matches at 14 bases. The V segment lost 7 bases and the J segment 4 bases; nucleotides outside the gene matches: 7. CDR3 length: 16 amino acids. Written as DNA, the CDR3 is TGTGCCAGCAACCCGGGACTAGCGGGAGCTGCAGATACGCAGTATTTT. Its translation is CASNPGLAGAADTQYF.

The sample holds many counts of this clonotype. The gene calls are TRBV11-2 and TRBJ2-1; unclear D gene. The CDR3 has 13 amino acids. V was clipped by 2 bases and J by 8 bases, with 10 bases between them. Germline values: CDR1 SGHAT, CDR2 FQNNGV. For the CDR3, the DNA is TGTGCCAGCAGCTTATCTTTGCCGGATGAGCAGTTCTTC. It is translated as CASSLSLPDEQFF.

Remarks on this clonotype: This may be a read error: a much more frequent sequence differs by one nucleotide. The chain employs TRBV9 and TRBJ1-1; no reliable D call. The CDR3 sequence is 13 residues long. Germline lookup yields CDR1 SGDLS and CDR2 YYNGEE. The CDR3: CASNVGPYTEAFF. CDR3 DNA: TGTGCCAGCAACGTAGGACCTTACACTGAAGCTTTCTTT.

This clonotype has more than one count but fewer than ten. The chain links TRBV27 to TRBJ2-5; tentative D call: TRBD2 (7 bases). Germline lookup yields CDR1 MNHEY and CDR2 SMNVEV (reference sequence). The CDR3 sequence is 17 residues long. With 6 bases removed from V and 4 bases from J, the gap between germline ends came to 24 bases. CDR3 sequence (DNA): TGTGCCAGCAGCCCAATTCTTTCGGGGGGCATTGGAGAGACCCAGTACTTC. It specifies CASSPILSGGIGETQYF.

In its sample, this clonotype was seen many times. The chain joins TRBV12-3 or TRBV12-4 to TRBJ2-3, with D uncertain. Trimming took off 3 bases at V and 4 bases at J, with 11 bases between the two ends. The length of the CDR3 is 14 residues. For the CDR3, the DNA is TGTGCCAGCAGTTTTATTACTTTCCCAGATACGCAGTATTTT. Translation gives CASSFITFPDTQYF.

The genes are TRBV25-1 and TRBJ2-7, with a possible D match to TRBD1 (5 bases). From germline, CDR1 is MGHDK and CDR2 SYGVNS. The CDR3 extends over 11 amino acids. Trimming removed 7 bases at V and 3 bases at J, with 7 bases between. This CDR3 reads CASTDIYEQYF. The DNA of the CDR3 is TGTGCCAGCACGGACATCTACGAGCAGTACTTC.

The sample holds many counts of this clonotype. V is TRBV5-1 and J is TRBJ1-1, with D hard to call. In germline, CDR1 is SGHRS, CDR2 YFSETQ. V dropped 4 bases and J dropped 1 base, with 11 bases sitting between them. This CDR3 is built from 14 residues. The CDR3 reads CASSRPTENTEAFF. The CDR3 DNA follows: TGCGCCAGCAGCCGCCCAACAGAGAACACTGAAGCTTTCTTT.

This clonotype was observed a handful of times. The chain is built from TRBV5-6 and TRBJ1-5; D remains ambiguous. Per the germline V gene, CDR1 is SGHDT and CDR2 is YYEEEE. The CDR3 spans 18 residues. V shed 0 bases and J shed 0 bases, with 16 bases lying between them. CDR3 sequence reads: CASSLALEGLDSNQPQHF. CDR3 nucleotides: TGTGCCAGCAGCTTGGCTTTGGAAGGGTTGGATAGCAATCAGCCCCAGCATTTT.